A selection of T cell receptor beta chains follows, all from one sample in a study of T cell changes during pregnancy in multiple sclerosis. The assay was immunoSEQ multiplex PCR, and TCRdb's table has in-frame clones only and misses some. The repertoire holds fewer than 75,000 clones, with 91% as singletons. The material was peripheral blood, obtained in the first trimester of pregnancy. These receptors were obtained from a female donor with multiple sclerosis, enrolled in a pregnancy study. Both conserved end residues are part of each CDR3. The order of the fields is V gene, D gene, clone size, J gene, CDR3 DNA, CDR3 protein. D genes are given only for firm matches. Expanded clones are given a class, and other clones once, few, many or no size at all.

V: TRBV2
D: -
size: -
J: TRBJ2-3
DNA: TGTGCCAGCGGGGGGTCGCAGTATTTT
CDR3: CASGGSQYF

V: TRBV2
D: -
size: -
J: TRBJ1-1
DNA: TGTGCCAGCAGGGGCCGGGGGAACACTGAAGCTTTCTTT
CDR3: CASRGRGNTEAFF

V: TRBV19
D: TRBD1
size: -
J: TRBJ1-1
DNA: TGTGCCAGTAGTGGACAGGGGGGGACCACTGAAGCTTTCTTT
CDR3: CASSGQGGTTEAFF

V: TRBV5-4
D: -
size: -
J: TRBJ1-1
DNA: TGTGCCAGCAGCCCCTACCGAGGTAACACTGAAGCTTTCTTT
CDR3: CASSPYRGNTEAFF

V: TRBV2
D: -
size: -
J: TRBJ1-2
DNA: TGTGCCAGCAGTGAAAGCGGGAACTCTAACTATGGCTACACCTTC
CDR3: CASSESGNSNYGYTF

V: TRBV28
D: TRBD1
size: -
J: TRBJ1-5
DNA: TGTGCCAGCAGTCCAGCCCAGGGGGCGGCTCAGCCCCAGCATTTT
CDR3: CASSPAQGAAQPQHF

V: TRBV7-9
D: -
size: -
J: TRBJ1-1
DNA: TGTGCCAGCAGCTTAGGGGGGGGAACTGAAGCTTTCTTT
CDR3: CASSLGGGTEAFF

V: TRBV30
D: TRBD1
size: -
J: TRBJ1-2
DNA: TGTGCCTGGAGCGCCGACAGGGTAGGGGGCTACACCTTC
CDR3: CAWSADRVGGYTF

V: TRBV29-1
D: -
size: -
J: TRBJ2-7
DNA: TGCAGCGCCCTTTCGCGGGACGCGACCTACGAGCAGTACTTC
CDR3: CSALSRDATYEQYF

V: TRBV5-4
D: -
size: -
J: TRBJ1-5
DNA: TGTGCCAGCAGCTCCGACAGCTCCGATCAGCCCCAGCATTTT
CDR3: CASSSDSSDQPQHF

V: TRBV2
D: -
size: -
J: TRBJ1-3
DNA: TGTGCCAGCAGTAAGATAATGAACGGGGGGACTGGAAACACCATATATTTT
CDR3: CASSKIMNGGTGNTIYF

V: TRBV9
D: TRBD2
size: few
J: TRBJ2-1
DNA: TGTGCCAGCAGTAGACTAGCGGGGCTAAACAATGAGCAGTTCTTC
CDR3: CASSRLAGLNNEQFF

V: TRBV9
D: TRBD2
size: -
J: TRBJ2-1
DNA: TGTGCCAGCAGCCCGAGACTAGCGGGAGGTCCGAATGAGCAGTTCTTC
CDR3: CASSPRLAGGPNEQFF

V: TRBV29-1
D: -
size: -
J: TRBJ2-1
DNA: TGCAGCGTTGCTCTTAGGGGAAATTTTAATGAGCAGTTCTTC
CDR3: CSVALRGNFNEQFF

V: TRBV4-1
D: TRBD1
size: once
J: TRBJ2-7
DNA: TGCGCCAGCAGCCAAGGTGACAGGGGGCTCGCCTACGAGCAGTACTTC
CDR3: CASSQGDRGLAYEQYF

V: TRBV19
D: TRBD2
size: -
J: TRBJ2-7
DNA: TGTGCCAGTAGTAGGGCGGGGGACCACTCCTACGAGCAGTACTTC
CDR3: CASSRAGDHSYEQYF

V: TRBV9
D: -
size: -
J: TRBJ1-1
DNA: TGTGCCAGCAGCGTAGTCGCCGGGAACACTGAAGCTTTCTTT
CDR3: CASSVVAGNTEAFF

V: TRBV6-5
D: -
size: -
J: TRBJ1-5
DNA: TGTGCCAGCAGTGGCCCCAATCAGCCCCAGCATTTT
CDR3: CASSGPNQPQHF

V: TRBV20-1
D: -
size: -
J: TRBJ2-5
DNA: TGCAGTGCATCAGGAGAGACCCAGTACTTC
CDR3: CSASGETQYF

V: TRBV2
D: -
size: -
J: TRBJ1-1
DNA: TGTGCCAGCAGAAGCGATCCGAGGAACACTGAAGCTTTCTTT
CDR3: CASRSDPRNTEAFF

V: TRBV7-9
D: TRBD1
size: few
J: TRBJ1-6
DNA: TGTGCCAGCAGCCTCGGACAGGGCCCATCACCCCTCCACTTT
CDR3: CASSLGQGPSPLHF

V: TRBV7-6
D: TRBD2
size: -
J: TRBJ2-1
DNA: TGTGCCAGCAGCTCTAGACTAGCGGGGGGGCCGTCTTCAGTGCTACCCAATGAGCAGTTCTTC
CDR3: CASSSRLAGGPSSVLPNEQFF

V: TRBV5-1
D: TRBD1
size: -
J: TRBJ1-2
DNA: TGCGCCAGCAGCCCGGGACAGGGACCTAACTATGGCTACACCTTC
CDR3: CASSPGQGPNYGYTF

V: TRBV28
D: TRBD1
size: -
J: TRBJ1-4
DNA: TGTGCCAGCAGTTCGACAGGGGGAGGTGAAAAACTGTTTTTT
CDR3: CASSSTGGGEKLFF

V: TRBV5-4
D: TRBD2
size: -
J: TRBJ2-3
DNA: TGTGCCAGCAGCTCGTTAGCGGGAGGCCTCACAGATACGCAGTATTTT
CDR3: CASSSLAGGLTDTQYF

V: TRBV9
D: -
size: -
J: TRBJ1-2
DNA: TGTGCCAGCAGCGAGGGAGGATATTCCCCTCGGTATGGCTACACCTTC
CDR3: CASSEGGYSPRYGYTF

V: TRBV5-1
D: TRBD1
size: once
J: TRBJ2-1
DNA: TGCGCCAGCAGCCCTCGGGGCGGGGGACAGGGTTCCTACAATGAGCAGTTCTTC
CDR3: CASSPRGGGQGSYNEQFF

V: TRBV9
D: TRBD2
size: few
J: TRBJ2-3
DNA: TGTGCCAGCAGCGTGCGGGAGGGTAGGAGCACAGATACGCAGTATTTT
CDR3: CASSVREGRSTDTQYF

V: TRBV28
D: -
size: -
J: TRBJ1-2
DNA: TGTGCCAGCAGTTTACCAGGGGTGAACTATGGCTACACCTTC
CDR3: CASSLPGVNYGYTF

V: TRBV18
D: TRBD1
size: -
J: TRBJ1-1
DNA: TGTGCCAGCACCGACAGGGACACTGAAGCTTTCTTT
CDR3: CASTDRDTEAFF

V: TRBV2
D: TRBD1
size: -
J: TRBJ2-7
DNA: TGTGCCAGCGGACAGGGAACCTACGAGCAGTACTTC
CDR3: CASGQGTYEQYF

V: TRBV29-1
D: TRBD2
size: -
J: TRBJ2-1
DNA: TGCAGCGTTGTTCGGCAGGCGGGACTAGACAATGAGCAGTTCTTC
CDR3: CSVVRQAGLDNEQFF

V: TRBV19
D: -
size: -
J: TRBJ2-2
DNA: TGTGCCAGTAGTATGGCGGGGGCCGACACCGGGGAGCTGTTTTTT
CDR3: CASSMAGADTGELFF

V: TRBV11-2
D: TRBD2
size: -
J: TRBJ2-1
DNA: TGTGCCAGCAGCCAGACTAGCGGGAGTTACAATGAGCAGTTCTTC
CDR3: CASSQTSGSYNEQFF

V: TRBV2
D: -
size: -
J: TRBJ1-5
DNA: TGTGCCAGCAGTGAAGCGGGAAGGGGTAGCAATCAGCCCCAGCATTTT
CDR3: CASSEAGRGSNQPQHF

V: TRBV7-9
D: TRBD1
size: -
J: TRBJ1-2
DNA: TGTGCCAGCAGCTTAGCGGCCGGGACAGGGCATGGCTACACCTTC
CDR3: CASSLAAGTGHGYTF

V: TRBV5-1
D: TRBD1
size: -
J: TRBJ2-7
DNA: TGCGCCAGCAGCTCCGGGACAGGGATGAGCGAGCAGTACTTC
CDR3: CASSSGTGMSEQYF

V: TRBV11-2
D: -
size: -
J: TRBJ2-7
DNA: TGTGCCAGCAGCTTAGCGGTCTCGATTGAGCAGTACTTC
CDR3: CASSLAVSIEQYF

V: TRBV14
D: -
size: -
J: TRBJ2-2
DNA: TGTGCCAGCAGCCAGAGGAAGGAGCGCGGGGAGCTGTTTTTT
CDR3: CASSQRKERGELFF

V: TRBV27
D: -
size: -
J: TRBJ2-4
DNA: TGTGCCAGCAGTACAACCCGGGGTTTGGGAAACATTCAGTACTTC
CDR3: CASSTTRGLGNIQYF

V: TRBV18
D: -
size: once
J: TRBJ1-6
DNA: TGTGCCAGCTCACCTTCCAAGACTTTTAATTCACCCCTCCACTTT
CDR3: CASSPSKTFNSPLHF

V: TRBV20-1
D: -
size: -
J: TRBJ2-3
DNA: TGCAGTGTCCATAGCACAGATACGCAGTATTTT
CDR3: CSVHSTDTQYF

V: TRBV19
D: TRBD2
size: -
J: TRBJ2-1
DNA: TGTGCCAGTAGTATAACAGGGCTAGCGGGTTACAATGAGCAGTTCTTC
CDR3: CASSITGLAGYNEQFF

V: TRBV6-1
D: TRBD1
size: -
J: TRBJ1-4
DNA: TGTGCCAGCAGTGAGGGGGCCGGGACAGGGAATGAAAAACTGTTTTTT
CDR3: CASSEGAGTGNEKLFF

V: TRBV6-6
D: TRBD1
size: -
J: TRBJ1-1
DNA: TGTGCCAGCAGTTATATGTGGGACAGTAACACTGAAGCTTTCTTT
CDR3: CASSYMWDSNTEAFF

V: TRBV5-1
D: -
size: -
J: TRBJ1-1
DNA: TGCGCCAGCAGCTTGGGGGGGCGACGGCAGTTGAACACTGAAGCTTTCTTT
CDR3: CASSLGGRRQLNTEAFF

V: TRBV5-1
D: TRBD2
size: -
J: TRBJ2-6
DNA: TGCGCCAGCAGCTCACTAGCGGGGGGTTCGAACGCCGGTGGGGCCAACGTCCTGACTTTC
CDR3: CASSSLAGGSNAGGANVLTF

V: TRBV4-1
D: TRBD1
size: -
J: TRBJ2-2
DNA: TGCGCCAGCAGCCAATGGACAGGGGATGGCACCGGGGAGCTGTTTTTT
CDR3: CASSQWTGDGTGELFF

V: TRBV30
D: -
size: -
J: TRBJ1-6
DNA: TGTGCCTGGAGTCCCGATCCGGGAATGGGTTCACCCCTCCACTTT
CDR3: CAWSPDPGMGSPLHF

V: TRBV7-6
D: TRBD1
size: -
J: TRBJ2-3
DNA: TGTGCCAGCAGCCCGGGACAGGGTAGCACAGATACGCAGTATTTT
CDR3: CASSPGQGSTDTQYF

V: TRBV6-4
D: -
size: -
J: TRBJ1-2
DNA: TGTGCCAGCCGCTTGGCGGGGGAGTCGAGCTATGGCTACACCTTC
CDR3: CASRLAGESSYGYTF

V: TRBV6-1
D: -
size: -
J: TRBJ1-4
DNA: TGTGCCAGCAGGGGTTCGGGGTATCTGTTTTTT
CDR3: CASRGSGYLFF

V: TRBV5-4
D: TRBD2
size: medium-sized
J: TRBJ2-7
DNA: TGTGCCAGCAGGCCGACTAGCGGGAGCTACGAGCAGTACTTC
CDR3: CASRPTSGSYEQYF

V: TRBV6-5
D: TRBD2
size: once
J: TRBJ2-2
DNA: TGTGCCAGCAGTTACTCTAGCGGGGGGGGCTGGGAGCTGTTTTTT
CDR3: CASSYSSGGGWELFF

V: TRBV9
D: TRBD2
size: -
J: TRBJ2-1
DNA: TGTGCCAGCAGCGTAGACAGCGGGGGGCTCTCCTACAATGAGCAGTTCTTC
CDR3: CASSVDSGGLSYNEQFF

V: TRBV5-6
D: -
size: -
J: TRBJ1-2
DNA: TGTGCCAGCAGCTTGGGTGCAGGGAACTATGGCTACACCTTC
CDR3: CASSLGAGNYGYTF

V: TRBV5-4
D: TRBD2
size: -
J: TRBJ2-2
DNA: TGTGCCAGCAGCAAATCAGCGGGAGCTCGCACCGGGGAGCTGTTTTTT
CDR3: CASSKSAGARTGELFF

V: TRBV2
D: -
size: -
J: TRBJ2-1
DNA: TGTGCCAGCGGGAGTATCTCGGATGAGCAGTTCTTC
CDR3: CASGSISDEQFF

V: TRBV27
D: -
size: -
J: TRBJ1-5
DNA: TGTGCCAGCAGTTTACGGGGTAGCAATCAGCCCCAGCATTTT
CDR3: CASSLRGSNQPQHF

V: TRBV4-2
D: -
size: -
J: TRBJ2-5
DNA: TGTGCCAGCAGCCGGACTAAACAAGAGACCCAGTACTTC
CDR3: CASSRTKQETQYF